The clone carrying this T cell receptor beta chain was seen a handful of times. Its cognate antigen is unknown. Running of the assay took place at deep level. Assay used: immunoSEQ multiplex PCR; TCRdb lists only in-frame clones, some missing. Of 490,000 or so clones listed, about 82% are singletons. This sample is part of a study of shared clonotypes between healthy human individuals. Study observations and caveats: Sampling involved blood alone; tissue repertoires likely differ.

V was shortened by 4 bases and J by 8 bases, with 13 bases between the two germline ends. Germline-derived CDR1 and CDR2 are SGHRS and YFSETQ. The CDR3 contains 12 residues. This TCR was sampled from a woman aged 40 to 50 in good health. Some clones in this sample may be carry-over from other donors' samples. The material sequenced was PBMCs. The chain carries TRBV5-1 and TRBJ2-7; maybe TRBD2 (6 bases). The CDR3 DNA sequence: TGCGCCAGCAGCCTCCCCCGGGAGAAGCAGTACTTC. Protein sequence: CASSLPREKQYF.